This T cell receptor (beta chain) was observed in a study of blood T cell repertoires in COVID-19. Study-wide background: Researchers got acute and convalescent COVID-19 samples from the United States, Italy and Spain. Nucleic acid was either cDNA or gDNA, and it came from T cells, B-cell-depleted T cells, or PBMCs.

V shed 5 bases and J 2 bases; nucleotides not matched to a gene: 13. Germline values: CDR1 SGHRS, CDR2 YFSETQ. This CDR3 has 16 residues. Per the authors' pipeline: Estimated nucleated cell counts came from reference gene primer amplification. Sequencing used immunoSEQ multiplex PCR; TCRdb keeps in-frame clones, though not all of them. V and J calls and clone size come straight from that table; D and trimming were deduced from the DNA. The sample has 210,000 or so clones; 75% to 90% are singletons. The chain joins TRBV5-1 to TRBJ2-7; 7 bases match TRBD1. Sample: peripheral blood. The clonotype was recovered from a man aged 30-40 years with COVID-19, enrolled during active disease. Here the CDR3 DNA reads TGCGCCAGCAGGCAAGTTCCGGGACAGATAACCTACGAGCAGTACTTC. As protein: CASRQVPGQITYEQYF. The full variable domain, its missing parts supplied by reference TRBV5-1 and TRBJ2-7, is KAGVTQTPRYLIKTRGQQVTLSCSPISGHRSVSWYQQTPGQGLQFLFEYFSETQRNKGNFPGRFSGRQFSNSRSEMNVSTLELGDSALYLCASRQVPGQITYEQYFGPGTRLTVT.